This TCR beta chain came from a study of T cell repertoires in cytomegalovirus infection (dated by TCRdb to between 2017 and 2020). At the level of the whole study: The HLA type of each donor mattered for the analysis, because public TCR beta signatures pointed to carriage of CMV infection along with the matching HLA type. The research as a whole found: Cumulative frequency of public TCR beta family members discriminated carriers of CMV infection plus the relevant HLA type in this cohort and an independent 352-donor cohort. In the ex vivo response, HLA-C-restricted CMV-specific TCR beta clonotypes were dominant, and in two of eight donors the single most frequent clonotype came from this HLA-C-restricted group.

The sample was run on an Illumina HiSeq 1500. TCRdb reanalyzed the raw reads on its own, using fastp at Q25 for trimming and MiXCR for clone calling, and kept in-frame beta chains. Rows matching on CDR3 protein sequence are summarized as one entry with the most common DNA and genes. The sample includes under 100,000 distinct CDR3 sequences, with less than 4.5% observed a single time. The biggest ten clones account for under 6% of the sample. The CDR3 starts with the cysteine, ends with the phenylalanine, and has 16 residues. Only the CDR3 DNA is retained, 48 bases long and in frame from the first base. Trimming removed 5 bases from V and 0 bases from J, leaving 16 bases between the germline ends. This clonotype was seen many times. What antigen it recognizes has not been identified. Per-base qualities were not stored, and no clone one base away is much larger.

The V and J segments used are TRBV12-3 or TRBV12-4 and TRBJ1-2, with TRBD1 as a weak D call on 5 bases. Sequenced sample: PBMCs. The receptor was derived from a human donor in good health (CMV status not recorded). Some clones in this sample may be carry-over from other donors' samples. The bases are TGTGCCAGCAGTCCGGGACGTTCTATAGCTAACTATGGCTACACCTTC. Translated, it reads CASSPGRSIANYGYTF.